These 9 T cell receptor beta chains were all obtained from the same sample, sequenced in a study of T cell repertoires in cytomegalovirus infection. What these receptors recognize is not known. TCRdb reprocessed the reads via MiXCR and lists one record per CDR3 protein. Among some 270,000 distinct CDR3 sequences, about 20% were seen once, and the ten largest hold under 25%. The specimen comprised cultured PBMCs, sampled from culture after CMV antigen stimulation. The receptors come from a human donor in good health (CMV status not recorded). Some clones in this sample may be carry-over from other donors' samples.

This clonotype was counted many times. This rearrangement joins TRBV7-9 to TRBJ1-2; D is unclear. V lost 2 bases and J 8 bases, leaving 9 bases between the germline ends. CDR1 SEHNR and CDR2 FQNEAQ come from the germline V gene (reference sequence). This CDR3 comprises 12 residues. CDR3 DNA sequence: TGTGCCAGCAGCTTACCAGTAGGAGGCTACACCTTC. Its translation: CASSLPVGGYTF.

Here the CDR3 reads CASSSTSGALGTQYF. Written as DNA, the CDR3 is TGTGCCAGCAGCTCGACTAGCGGGGCCCTTGGGACGCAGTATTTT. The V call is TRBV7-8, the J call TRBJ2-3; 11 bases agree with TRBD2. Per germline, CDR1 SGHVS and CDR2 FQNEAQ. This CDR3 has 15 residues. V lost 4 bases to trimming and J lost 9 bases; unmatched junction nucleotides: 9.

This clonotype was observed a few times. The chain carries TRBV7-2 and TRBJ2-2; D could derive from TRBD1 or TRBD2 (6 bases each). The CDR3 is made up of 15 amino acids. In germline, CDR1 is SGHTA, CDR2 FQGNSA. V lost 6 bases and J 5 bases, leaving 16 bases between the germline ends. CDR3 in amino acids: CASSREAQGTGELFF. The DNA for the CDR3 is TGTGCCAGCAGTAGGGAGGCCCAGGGGACCGGGGAGCTGTTTTTT.

This clonotype was picked up many times. The chain couples TRBV7-2 to TRBJ2-2; D uncertain. Germline CDR1 and CDR2: SGHTA and FQGNSA. Trimming pared 2 bases from V and 2 bases from J, leaving 9 bases between. The CDR3 is 15 residues long. CDR3: CASSLTPKNTGELFF. The CDR3 DNA reads as TGTGCCAGCAGCTTAACCCCGAAAAACACCGGGGAGCTGTTTTTT.

Only a few counts were recorded for this clonotype. This rearrangement joins TRBV12-5 to TRBJ1-5; D not certain. Trimming removed 3 bases at V and 0 bases at J, with 9 bases between. This CDR3 is 15 amino acids long. Germline CDR1 is LGHNT and CDR2 is FRNRAP. Here the CDR3 DNA reads TGTGCTAGTGGTTTTAGGACGTCTAGCAATCAGCCCCAGCATTTT. Its translation: CASGFRTSSNQPQHF.

The V gene is TRBV7-2, the J gene TRBJ1-6; unclear D gene. The CDR3 spans 12 residues. The germline V and J ends were trimmed by 6 bases and 6 bases, with 6 bases remaining between them. CDR1 is SGHTA and CDR2 is FQGNSA in the germline V gene. CDR3 sequence reads: CASRTINSPLHF. The CDR3 DNA reads TGTGCCAGCAGGACGATTAATTCACCCCTCCACTTT. Full variable domain (remainder filled in from reference TRBV7-2 and TRBJ1-6): GAGVSQSPSNKVTEKGKDVELRCDPISGHTALYWYRQSLGQGLEFLIYFQGNSAPDKSGLPSDRFSAERTGGSVSTLTIQRTQQEDSAVYLCASRTINSPLHFGNGTRLTVT.

The CDR3 DNA follows: TGTGCCAGCAGTGAAGCGCAGGTTCAATTGGTCCATGAGCAGTTCTTC. As protein: CASSEAQVQLVHEQFF. The chain links TRBV2 to TRBJ2-1; D not certain. The V gene lost 0 bases and the J gene lost 8 bases, with 17 bases spanning the gap. This CDR3 comprises 16 residues. Germline CDR1 and CDR2: SNHLY and FYNNEI.

This clonotype has a count of ten or more. The chain uses TRBV7-9 and TRBJ1-1; 11 bases are a match to TRBD1. V was pared by 5 bases and J by 9 bases, with 8 bases of the junction left unmatched. Germline V CDR1 and CDR2: SEHNR, FQNEAQ (reference sequence). CDR3 length: 14 amino acids. CDR3 DNA sequence: TGTGCCAGCAGCCTGGGACAGGGGGTTTCCCAAGCTTTCTTT. Translation gives CASSLGQGVSQAFF.

The sample holds a few counts of this clonotype. The genes are TRBV7-8 and TRBJ2-3; 14 nucleotides align to TRBD2. With V trimmed by 4 bases and J by 5 bases, 8 bases remained unmatched. Per germline, CDR1 SGHVS and CDR2 FQNEAQ. The CDR3 is made up of 17 amino acids. For the CDR3, the DNA is TGTGCCAGCAGCTCCACGACTAGCGGGAGGGTAGGAGATACGCAGTATTTT. Protein: CASSSTTSGRVGDTQYF.